The rows below give T cell receptor beta chains drawn from one sample of a study of T-cell memory formation after mild COVID-19. MiXCR, run by TCRdb on the 5' RACE reads, gives a single entry per CDR3 protein. The table lists hundreds of thousands of distinct CDR3 sequences, 15% to 20% of them singletons. What was sequenced was PBMCs or a T cell subset sorted from them (not recorded which). The receptor set was obtained from an adult woman who had mild COVID-19 (a few samples of this study predate the infection). Cell type and time point are not known. Both conserved end residues are part of each CDR3. The D gene is left open where the match is weak. Clone size is not always given. Where it is, it says once, few, many or a class for expanded clones.

v_gene	abundance	d_gene	j_gene	CDR3nt	CDR3aa
TRBV19	few	-	TRBJ2-3	TGTGCCAGTAGAACAAGAGGGTCTGGCGCAGATACGCAGTATTTT	CASRTRGSGADTQYF
TRBV7-2	-	-	TRBJ2-6	TGTGCCAGCAGCCCGCAGGGGGGGTTTGTCTATGGGGCCAACGTCCTGACTTTC	CASSPQGGFVYGANVLTF
TRBV9	few	-	TRBJ2-5	TGTGCCAGCAGCGCGTTTAAAGACAATCAAGAGACCCAGTACTTC	CASSAFKDNQETQYF
TRBV20-1	few	TRBD2	TRBJ2-1	TGCAGCGCACCGGGACTAGCGGGAGGGCCTCATGAGCAGTTCTTC	CSAPGLAGGPHEQFF
TRBV5-8	-	TRBD2	TRBJ2-5	TGTGCCAGCAGCCGACCGACTAGCTTCCTGGAGACCCAGTACTTC	CASSRPTSFLETQYF
TRBV9	few	-	TRBJ2-2	TGTGCCAGCAGCCCTCTGCTGGGGGGCACCGGGGAGCTGTTTTTT	CASSPLLGGTGELFF
TRBV6-6	-	-	TRBJ1-6	TGTGCCAGCAGTTACTCTGAGGACCACGGGTTCAATTCACCCCTCCACTTT	CASSYSEDHGFNSPLHF
TRBV12-3/TRBV12-4	few	TRBD1	TRBJ1-5	TGTGCCAGCAGTGGGGGACAGGTCAATCAGCCCCAGCATTTT	CASSGGQVNQPQHF
TRBV6-2/TRBV6-3	few	TRBD1	TRBJ2-1	TGTGCCAGCAGGCTGACAGGGACCAATGAGCAGTTCTTC	CASRLTGTNEQFF
TRBV18	many	-	TRBJ2-7	TGTGCCAGCTCACCGACGGGAACCTACGAGCAGTACTTC	CASSPTGTYEQYF
TRBV3-1	few	TRBD2	TRBJ2-3	TGTGCCAGCAGCTTCCTTAGCGGGGCAAGCACAGATACGCAGTATTTT	CASSFLSGASTDTQYF
TRBV12-3/TRBV12-4	few	TRBD1	TRBJ1-1	TGTGCCAGCACCCGAGGACAGGGTTTGTACACTGAAGCTTTCTTT	CASTRGQGLYTEAFF
TRBV7-2	few	-	TRBJ2-7	TGTGCCAGCAGCTTAAGTCAGACCTACGAGCAGTACTTC	CASSLSQTYEQYF
TRBV5-6	-	TRBD2	TRBJ2-3	TGTGCCAGCGGATCTCCCGGGACTAGCGGGACTTTGGGTACAGATACGCAGTATTTT	CASGSPGTSGTLGTDTQYF
TRBV4-3	few	TRBD2	TRBJ2-5	TGCGCCAGCAGCCAGGGACTAAGCGGGAGGGCCGAGGGCCCAAGGGAGACCCAGTACTTC	CASSQGLSGRAEGPRETQYF
TRBV12-3/TRBV12-4	-	-	TRBJ1-1	TGTGCCAGCAGTCTTGATGGGGTGTCGGGGACTGAAGCTTTCTTT	CASSLDGVSGTEAFF
TRBV5-6	-	TRBD2	TRBJ2-1	TGTGCCAGTTCCGGACTAGCGGGGACCAATGAGCAGTTCTTC	CASSGLAGTNEQFF
TRBV20-1	-	-	TRBJ2-7	TGCAGTGCTGACGCCACACAGGGATCCTCCTACGAGCAGTACTTC	CSADATQGSSYEQYF
TRBV2	few	TRBD2	TRBJ2-3	TGTGCCAGCAGCGTGGCTAGCGGGGACACAGATACGCAGTATTTT	CASSVASGDTDTQYF
TRBV7-9	-	TRBD2	TRBJ2-3	TGTGCCAGCAGCCAGACTAGCGGGGACACAGATACGCAGTATTTT	CASSQTSGDTDTQYF
TRBV6-2/TRBV6-3	few	-	TRBJ2-5	TGTGCCAGCAGAGCCCAGGGGTCGGGGCAAGAGACCCAGTACTTC	CASRAQGSGQETQYF
TRBV4-1	few	-	TRBJ2-5	TGCGCCAGCAGCCAAGATCGAGGGGGTGGAGAGACCCAGTACTTC	CASSQDRGGGETQYF
TRBV4-2	-	-	TRBJ2-2	TGTGCCAGCAGCCAAGCTTTGGGAGAACGGGAGCTGTTTTTT	CASSQALGERELFF
TRBV30	many	TRBD1	TRBJ2-5	TGTGCCTGGATCGGGTCCTACAGGGGGCAAGGAAGAGAGACCCAGTACTTC	CAWIGSYRGQGRETQYF
TRBV20-1	few	TRBD1	TRBJ1-2	TGCAGTGGCCAACAGGGGACGGGCTACACCTTC	CSGQQGTGYTF
TRBV29-1	few	-	TRBJ1-1	TGCAGCGTCCGCTGGATGAACACTGAAGCTTTCTTT	CSVRWMNTEAFF
TRBV24-1	-	-	TRBJ1-1	TGTGCCACCAGTGGACGGGAGCAGATAATGAACACTGAAGCTTTCTTT	CATSGREQIMNTEAFF
TRBV20-1	few	-	TRBJ1-2	TGCAGCGCTTATGTGGCCGGGTACTATGGCTACACCTTC	CSAYVAGYYGYTF
TRBV30	few	-	TRBJ2-1	TGTGCCTGGAGTAGGCAGGGTCGCAATGAGCAGTTCTTC	CAWSRQGRNEQFF
TRBV20-1	few	-	TRBJ2-1	TGCAGTGCTAGATCGGCTAGCGCTTCCTACAATGAGCAGTTCTTC	CSARSASASYNEQFF
TRBV29-1	-	-	TRBJ1-1	TGCAGCGTTGTGAGATTAGGGCAAGGTTTGAACACTGAAGCTTTCTTT	CSVVRLGQGLNTEAFF
TRBV24-1	few	-	TRBJ2-3	TGTGCCACCAGTGATTTGAAGGGGATCGCGAGTGCGGGAACAGATACGCAGTATTTT	CATSDLKGIASAGTDTQYF
TRBV4-1	-	TRBD2	TRBJ2-1	TGCGCCAGCAGCCACCCGATCGGGACTAGCGGGTTCCGGTCCTACAATGAGCAGTTCTTC	CASSHPIGTSGFRSYNEQFF
TRBV5-1	few	-	TRBJ2-7	TGCGCCAGCAGCTTGGTCCCGAGGCCCCCCTACGAGCAGTACTTC	CASSLVPRPPYEQYF
TRBV7-9	few	TRBD2	TRBJ2-5	TGTGCCAGCAGCTTCGAACTAGCGGAAGAGACCCAGTACTTC	CASSFELAEETQYF
TRBV12-3/TRBV12-4	-	TRBD2	TRBJ2-7	TGTGCCAGCAGAGGCGGGGGGCCATCCTACGAGCAGTACTTC	CASRGGGPSYEQYF
TRBV7-6	few	-	TRBJ2-7	TGTGCCAGCAGCTCAACCCCGGGACTGCCGACCGTTTCCTACGAGCAGTACTTC	CASSSTPGLPTVSYEQYF
TRBV2	few	-	TRBJ2-2	TGTGCCAGCAGTGTTGACAGTAAAGAGCCCGACACCGGGGAGCTGTTTTTT	CASSVDSKEPDTGELFF
TRBV28	few	-	TRBJ1-2	TGTGCCAGCACCAGGTTCGGTAACTATGGCTACACCTTC	CASTRFGNYGYTF
TRBV7-2	-	-	TRBJ1-1	TGTGCCAGCAGGAACCAGGGGCGACAGGCTTTCTTT	CASRNQGRQAFF
TRBV30	few	TRBD1	TRBJ2-3	TGTGCCTGGTGCCGAAACAGGGGCCGCACAGATACGCAGTATTTT	CAWCRNRGRTDTQYF